Listed here are 21 T cell receptor beta chains from one sample, sequenced in a study of T cells in Graves' hyperthyroidism and ophthalmopathy. TCR beta CDR3 regions were amplified from RNA. Carried out on the TCR CDR3, a first-round RT-PCR used the HTBI primer set. TCRdb reprocessed the multiplex PCR reads via MiXCR and lists one record per CDR3 protein. The data show about 370,000 distinct CDR3 sequences, roughly 15% seen once. Sequencing was done on a sample of blood. The source of these receptors is an older woman with Graves' ophthalmopathy.

This clonotype has a count of ten or more. V is TRBV27 and J is TRBJ2-5, with TRBD2 matching over 14 bases. This CDR3 has 17 residues. The germline V gene encodes CDR1 MNHEY and CDR2 SMNVEV (reference sequence). V shed 5 bases, J shed 4 bases, and the junction held 9 bases outside the gene matches. CDR3 nucleotides: TGTGCCAGCAGTCCCCAACGACTAGCGGGAGGGCCAGAGACCCAGTACTTC. This gives the protein CASSPQRLAGGPETQYF.

Of note for this clonotype: Mismatch with germline at one junction end may stem from a read error. This chain connects TRBV19 to TRBJ2-1; tentative D call: TRBD2 (7 bases). CDR1 is LNHDA and CDR2 is SQIVND in the germline V gene (reference sequence). The CDR3 length is 21 residues. The CDR3 sequence is CASSIPPDGRRGKSSHNEQFF. The CDR3 DNA sequence: TGTGCCAGTAGTATACCCCCTGACGGGAGGAGGGGGAAGAGCTCCCACAATGAGCAGTTCTTC.

This clonotype was seen repeatedly, ten times or more. One junction end disagrees with the germline gene, perhaps due to a read error. The rearrangement joins TRBV6-1 to TRBJ2-1, with a possible D match to TRBD2 (5 bases). Germline CDR1 is MNHNS and CDR2 is SASEGT. This CDR3 comprises 15 residues. CDR3: CASSEEGSWFGEQFF. In DNA, the CDR3 is TGTGCCAGCAGCGAAGAGGGCAGCTGGTTCGGTGAGCAGTTCTTC.

Many counts were recorded for this clonotype. The chain employs TRBV27 and TRBJ2-7; 10 bases line up with TRBD1. Germline V gene lookup returns CDR1 MNHEY and CDR2 SMNVEV (reference sequence). This CDR3 has 14 amino acids. Trimming at V came to 5 bases and at J to 4 bases, leaving 5 bases not matched to a gene. Written as DNA, the CDR3 is TGTGCCAGCAGTCCAGGGACAGGGGAATACGAGCAGTACTTC. It encodes CASSPGTGEYEQYF.

This clonotype appeared a few times. V gene TRBV12-3 or TRBV12-4 combines with J gene TRBJ2-1; D not resolved. The CDR3 totals 11 residues. V was pared by 3 bases and J by 10 bases, with 7 bases between. The CDR3 DNA sequence: TGTGCCAGCAGTTTGACACTCGAGCAGTTCTTC. Translated, it gives CASSLTLEQFF.

This clonotype was observed many times. V gene TRBV6-5 combines with J gene TRBJ2-1, with TRBD2 matching over 10 bases. The CDR3 is 16 residues long. V shed 0 bases, J shed 9 bases, and the junction held 8 bases outside the gene matches. From germline, CDR1 is MNHEY and CDR2 SVGAGI. CDR3 DNA sequence: TGTGCCAGCAGTTACTCCGGGTCTAGCGGGAGAGGTGAGCAGTTCTTC. Translated: CASSYSGSSGRGEQFF.

This clonotype has ten or more counts. The chain recombines TRBV28 with TRBJ2-5; weak D call: TRBD2 (6 bases). V was pared by 3 bases and J by 6 bases, with 14 bases between. The germline CDR1 and CDR2 sequences are MDHEN and SYDVKM. The CDR3 runs 14 residues. CDR3 in DNA: TGTGCCAGCAGTTTCTCGTACGGGAGAAAGACCCAGTACTTC. Amino acids: CASSFSYGRKTQYF.

V usage is TRBV20-1 and J usage is TRBJ2-7, with D perhaps TRBD1 (5 bases). This CDR3 has 11 residues. The germline V gene encodes CDR1 DFQATT and CDR2 SNEGSKA (reference sequence). V lost 3 bases and J lost 2, with 5 bases in between. The chain's CDR3 is CSARTAYEQYF. In nucleotides, the CDR3 is TGCAGTGCTAGGACAGCCTACGAGCAGTACTTC.

At least ten counts were recorded for this clonotype. J is TRBJ2-7 and V is TRBV3-1; TRBD1 might be the D (6 bases). In germline, CDR1 is LGHDT, CDR2 YNNKEL (reference sequence). This CDR3 region has 15 residues. Trimming removed 5 bases from V and 4 bases from J, with 18 bases in between. The DNA for the CDR3 is TGTGCCAGCAGCTTAGCCGGAGGACAGAGTTACGAGCAGTACTTC. This translates into CASSLAGGQSYEQYF.

The rearrangement links TRBV3-1 to TRBJ2-2; 7 nucleotides align to TRBD1. Germline lookup yields CDR1 LGHDT and CDR2 YNNKEL (reference sequence). The CDR3 is 19 residues long. V lost 1 base to trimming and J lost 2 bases; unmatched junction nucleotides: 13. Here the CDR3 reads CASSQGVGGPTSNTGELFF. The CDR3 DNA reads as TGTGCCAGCAGCCAAGGCGTAGGGGGCCCTACCTCCAACACCGGGGAGCTGTTTTTT.

The rearrangement uses TRBV29-1 and TRBJ1-1; the D is unclear. Germline-derived CDR1 and CDR2 are SQVTM and ANQGSEA. Trimming cost V 8 bases and J 3 bases, with 10 bases left between them. The CDR3 has 11 amino acids. CDR3 sequence: CSILGYTEAFF. CDR3 sequence (DNA): TGCAGCATTTTGGGGTACACTGAAGCTTTCTTT.

This clonotype occurred a few times. The chain couples TRBV3-1 to TRBJ1-2; D gene uncertain. Looked up from germline, CDR1 is LGHDT and CDR2 is YNNKEL (reference sequence). CDR3 length: 12 amino acids. Trimming shortened V by 1 base and J by 6 bases, and 6 bases separated the two germline ends. CDR3 in amino acids: CASSQGQHGYTF. CDR3 coding DNA: TGTGCCAGCAGCCAAGGGCAGCATGGCTACACCTTC. Full variable domain (remainder filled in from reference TRBV3-1 and TRBJ1-2): DTAVSQTPKYLVTQMGNDKSIKCEQNLGHDTMYWYKQDSKKFLKIMFSYNNKELIINETVPNRFSPKSPDKAHLNLHINSLELGDSAVYFCASSQGQHGYTFGSGTRLTVV.

The table lists this clonotype with many counts. The rearrangement joins TRBV12-3 or TRBV12-4 to TRBJ2-7, with 13 nucleotides matching TRBD2. V was clipped by 6 bases and J by 3 bases; unmatched bases: 5. The CDR3 sequence is 15 residues long. The CDR3 sequence is CASSQRLAGGYEQYF. For the CDR3, the DNA is TGTGCCAGCAGCCAACGACTAGCGGGAGGCTACGAGCAGTACTTC.

This clonotype was counted between two and nine times. V gene TRBV7-2 combines with J gene TRBJ1-2; TRBD1 matches 7 bases. Unmatched junction bases numbered 11, after V lost 5 bases and J lost 8 bases. The V gene's germline CDR1 is SGHTA and CDR2 FQGNSA. The CDR3 length is 14 residues. The CDR3 protein is CASSPRRRQGGYTF. The CDR3 bases are TGTGCCAGCAGCCCGCGAAGAAGACAGGGCGGCTACACCTTC.

This clonotype showed up many times. This chain uses TRBV28 with TRBJ2-7; 8 nucleotides align to TRBD2. CDR1 is MDHEN and CDR2 is SYDVKM in the germline V gene. This CDR3 contains 14 residues. V dropped 5 bases and J dropped 4; count of bases not matched to a gene: 7. CDR3 sequence: CASSPQREIYEQYF. CDR3 nucleotide sequence: TGTGCCAGCAGTCCTCAGCGGGAGATTTACGAGCAGTACTTC.

This chain connects TRBV27 to TRBJ1-5; 7 nucleotides align to TRBD1. V was pared by 4 bases and J by 6 bases, with 6 bases of the junction left unmatched. Germline loops: CDR1 MNHEY, CDR2 SMNVEV (reference sequence). This CDR3 comprises 14 residues. The CDR3, as DNA: TGTGCCAGCAGTTCGACAGGGTGGGGTCAGCCCCAGCATTTT. This translates into CASSSTGWGQPQHF.

At least ten counts were recorded for this clonotype. DNA for the CDR3: TGTGCCAGCAGTGAGGGACTAGCGGCCTACAATGAGCAGTTCTTC. Amino acid sequence: CASSEGLAAYNEQFF. V and J are TRBV2 and TRBJ2-1; 11 bases match TRBD2. Germline CDR1 and CDR2: SNHLY and FYNNEI. The CDR3 contains 15 residues. Trimming took 3 bases from V and 2 from J; bases not matched to a gene: 0.

The J gene is TRBJ2-1, the V gene TRBV28; maybe TRBD2 (6 bases). This CDR3 contains 15 residues. CDR1 MDHEN and CDR2 SYDVKM come from the germline V gene. Trimming pared 0 bases from V and 4 bases from J, leaving 10 bases between. The CDR3 DNA sequence: TGTGCCAGCAGTTTATGGGGAGGATCGTACAATGAGCAGTTCTTC. It encodes CASSLWGGSYNEQFF.

This clonotype has ten or more counts. The chain couples TRBV5-1 to TRBJ1-1; possibly TRBD1 for D (6 bases). The CDR3 is made up of 14 amino acids. In germline, CDR1 is SGHRS, CDR2 YFSETQ. The V gene lost 4 bases and the J gene lost 0 bases, with 10 bases spanning the gap. The CDR3 here is CASSEGVMNTEAFF. The CDR3 bases are TGCGCCAGCAGCGAGGGGGTCATGAACACTGAAGCTTTCTTT.

Many counts were recorded for this clonotype. V and J are TRBV27 and TRBJ2-1; weak D call: TRBD2 (5 bases). V shed 5 bases and J shed 2 bases, with 10 bases lying between them. CDR1 and CDR2 (germline): MNHEY, SMNVEV (reference sequence). The CDR3 sequence is 14 residues long. CDR3 sequence reads: CASSPSGPYNEQFF. CDR3 nucleotide sequence: TGTGCCAGCAGTCCCAGCGGACCCTACAATGAGCAGTTCTTC.

The chain links TRBV5-1 to TRBJ1-6, with a weak D call TRBD1 (5 bases). Germline V gene lookup returns CDR1 SGHRS and CDR2 YFSETQ. V lost 4 bases to trimming and J lost 2 bases, with 10 bases between them. This CDR3 is 15 amino acids long. CDR3: CASSRDGAYNSPLHF. CDR3 in DNA: TGCGCCAGCAGCCGGGACGGAGCCTATAATTCACCCCTCCACTTT.